The 28 T cell receptor beta chains reported below all come from one sample, sequenced in a study of cytomegalovirus exposure and HLA in healthy donors. This PCR relied on a set of 60 Vbeta primers and 13 Jbeta primers. The repertoire was sequenced with immunoSEQ multiplex PCR; TCRdb's copy has only in-frame clones and lacks some. The sample has roughly 240,000 clones, 78% seen once. The sample was PBMCs. Every receptor here comes from a boy younger than 18 in good health and CMV-seronegative.

This clone was found a few times. J is TRBJ2-1 and V is TRBV19, with 10 nucleotides matching TRBD1. V gave up 9 bases and J gave up 6 bases; unmatched junction bases: 5. This CDR3 spans 13 amino acids. CDR1 and CDR2 from the germline V gene are LNHDA and SQIVND (reference sequence). The CDR3: CASRDRGVNEQFF. Here the CDR3 DNA reads TGTGCCAGCCGGGACAGGGGTGTCAATGAGCAGTTCTTC. The full variable domain, its missing parts supplied by reference TRBV19 and TRBJ2-1, is DGGITQSPKYLFRKEGQNVTLSCEQNLNHDAMYWYRQDPGQGLRLIYYSQIVNDFQKGDIAEGYSVSREKKESFPLTVTSAQKNPTAFYLCASRDRGVNEQFFGPGTRLTVL.

This sequence joins TRBV30 and TRBJ1-2; TRBD1 might be the D (5 bases). Germline CDR1 and CDR2: GTSNPN and SVGIG (reference sequence). V gave up 4 bases and J gave up 4 bases, with 13 bases separating them. This CDR3 is 13 amino acids long. The CDR3 here is CAWIQGRGYGYTF. CDR3 nucleotide sequence: TGTGCCTGGATCCAGGGAAGAGGCTATGGCTACACCTTC.

This clone was observed a single time. This chain joins TRBV6-6 and TRBJ1-5; D remains ambiguous. CDR1 MNHNY and CDR2 SVGAGI come from the germline V gene (reference sequence). V lost 5 bases and J lost 4, with 15 bases in between. The CDR3 is made up of 15 amino acids. This CDR3 is CASSRESGKNQPQHF. The CDR3 region has the DNA TGTGCCAGCAGTCGCGAGAGCGGAAAGAATCAGCCCCAGCATTTT.

The V call is TRBV6-1, the J call TRBJ2-7; TRBD2 matches 7 bases. The CDR3 runs to 14 residues. Germline CDR1 is MNHNS and CDR2 is SASEGT. V shed 5 bases and J 5 bases; nucleotides not matched to a gene: 9. Written as DNA, the CDR3 is TGTGCCAGCAGTAGGGCGGGAGACCGGAACGAGCAGTACTTC. Its protein is CASSRAGDRNEQYF.

The chain joins TRBV27 to TRBJ1-2; 7 nucleotides line up with TRBD1. J gave up 1 base and V 6 bases, and 8 bases lay outside the gene matches. The CDR3 length is 15 residues. Per the germline V gene, CDR1 is MNHEY and CDR2 is SMNVEV (reference sequence). The CDR3 is CASRGIDRVNYGYTF. The CDR3 nucleotides are TGTGCCAGCAGAGGCATCGACAGGGTTAACTATGGCTACACCTTC.

The rearrangement uses TRBV5-1 and TRBJ2-1; D uncertain. The CDR3 has 12 amino acids. The ends were cut back, 2 bases at V and 7 bases at J, with 7 bases in the middle. Germline CDR1 is SGHRS and CDR2 is YFSETQ. CDR3 bases: TGCGCCAGCAGCTTCGACTTAAATGAGCAGTTCTTC. Residues: CASSFDLNEQFF.

The chain carries TRBV7-9 and TRBJ2-1, with a tentative D call TRBD1 (8 bases). This CDR3 comprises 15 residues. The V gene's germline CDR1 is SEHNR and CDR2 FQNEAQ (reference sequence). The V end was cut by 5 bases, the J end by 2 bases, with 13 bases between. The CDR3 spells CASSPQGGPYNEQFF. The CDR3 DNA sequence: TGTGCCAGCAGCCCACAGGGGGGGCCCTACAATGAGCAGTTCTTC.

Only one count was recorded for this clone. V is TRBV4-1 and J is TRBJ2-5; 9 bases match TRBD1. The J call may not be correct, given that the DNA end is closer to TRBJ2-7. The V gene's germline CDR1 is MGHRA and CDR2 YSYEKL. The CDR3 consists of 15 residues. CDR3 coding DNA: TGCGCCAGCAGTAAACTCGGGACAGGGCCCCTCGAGCAGTACTTC. It codes for CASSKLGTGPLEQYF.

This chain joins TRBV5-4 and TRBJ2-7; D gene ambiguous. V lost 1 base to trimming and J lost 7 bases, with 12 bases between them. Germline CDR1 is SGHNT and CDR2 is YYREEE (reference sequence). The length of the CDR3 is 13 residues. CDR3 residues: CASSLRSVREQYF. CDR3 bases: TGTGCCAGCAGCTTGAGGTCGGTGCGGGAGCAGTACTTC.

The V call is TRBV11-3, the J call TRBJ2-1; D possibly corresponds to TRBD2 (5 bases). The CDR3 sequence is 14 residues long. Trimming shortened V by 3 bases and J by 5 bases, and 11 bases separated the two germline ends. The germline CDR1 and CDR2 sequences are SGHNT and YENEEA. CDR3 in amino acids: CASSLGRIDNEQFF. The CDR3 DNA reads TGTGCCAGCAGCTTGGGGAGAATCGACAATGAGCAGTTCTTC.

DNA for the CDR3: TGTGCCACCAGCAGATCATTGACAGGGAATAACGGCTACACCTTC. Translated: CATSRSLTGNNGYTF. The J gene is TRBJ1-2, the V gene TRBV15, with TRBD1 matching over 7 bases. The CDR3 runs 15 residues. The V gene end was trimmed by 2 bases and the J gene end by 8 bases; junction bases not matched to a gene: 11. Germline lookup yields CDR1 LNHNV and CDR2 YYDKDF (reference sequence).

CDR3 loop: CAWSVSPGRGYGYTF. The CDR3 DNA reads as TGTGCCTGGAGTGTCTCGCCGGGCAGGGGCTATGGCTACACCTTC. V is TRBV30 and J is TRBJ1-2; D possibly corresponds to TRBD1 (6 bases). The CDR3 extends over 15 amino acids. Trimming shortened V by 0 bases and J by 4 bases, and 15 bases separated the two germline ends. CDR1 GTSNPN and CDR2 SVGIG come from the germline V gene (reference sequence).

The V gene is TRBV9, the J gene TRBJ2-5, with 9 positions matching TRBD1. The germline V gene has CDR1 SGDLS and CDR2 YYNGEE. This CDR3 comprises 18 residues. The junction had 20 bases not matched to a gene; V was cut back by 0 bases and J by 11 bases. CDR3 coding DNA: TGTGCCAGCAGCGTAGGGTGGATGGGACAGGGTCCCCGGGGGGAGCAGTACTTC. This sequence encodes CASSVGWMGQGPRGEQYF.

The gene calls are TRBV11-2 and TRBJ1-1; D unclear. The V and J ends lost 2 bases and 0 bases respectively, with 19 bases between them. Germline V gene sequence: CDR1 SGHAT, CDR2 FQNNGV. The CDR3 is 18 residues long. The CDR3: CASSLFAPLTGMNTEAFF. The CDR3 nucleotides are TGTGCCAGCAGCTTATTCGCCCCCCTCACGGGAATGAACACTGAAGCTTTCTTT. Variable domain in full (rest from reference TRBV11-2 and TRBJ1-1): EAGVAQSPRYKIIEKRQSVAFWCNPISGHATLYWYQQILGQGPKLLIQFQNNGVVDDSQLPKDRFSAERLKGVDSTLKIQPAKLEDSAVYLCASSLFAPLTGMNTEAFFGQGTRLTVV.

Here the CDR3 DNA reads TGTGCCAGAGTAGGCGAGCCCGGGACAGAGCTCCCCCGAGAAAAACTGTTTTTT. Protein sequence: CARVGEPGTELPREKLFF. This chain uses TRBV19 with TRBJ1-4; 7 bases align to TRBD1. CDR1 and CDR2 (germline): LNHDA, SQIVND (reference sequence). The CDR3 runs to 18 residues. V lost 9 bases, J lost 8 bases, and 24 bases stayed unmatched.

This sequence joins TRBV27 and TRBJ2-7; TRBD2 might be the D (6 bases). The CDR3 is 12 residues long. Germline-derived CDR1 and CDR2 are MNHEY and SMNVEV (reference sequence). Trimming took 5 bases from V and 7 from J, leaving 12 bases between them. The CDR3 DNA reads TGTGCCAGCAGTCCCCTGGAGGGAGAGCAGTACTTC. It yields the protein CASSPLEGEQYF.

J is TRBJ1-4 and V is TRBV28, with 9 bases identical to TRBD1. Germline loops: CDR1 MDHEN, CDR2 SYDVKM. The length of the CDR3 is 14 residues. J gave up 7 bases and V 7 bases, and 7 bases lay outside the gene matches. The CDR3 region has the DNA TGTGCCAGCACCCTAACAGGGGGCACTGAAAAACTGTTTTTT. Its translation is CASTLTGGTEKLFF.

The V call is TRBV30, the J call TRBJ2-7; 8 positions match TRBD1. CDR1 GTSNPN and CDR2 SVGIG come from the germline V gene (reference sequence). The CDR3 has 18 residues. The ends lost 3 bases at V and 2 bases at J; junction bases unmatched: 18. The CDR3 region has the DNA TGTGCCTGGAGCCACCCGGGGAGACAGGGGTATCACGCCTACGAGCAGTACTTC. Translated: CAWSHPGRQGYHAYEQYF.

This clone was found a few times. The CDR3 DNA reads TGTGCCAGCAGTGACTCAAGGGGGGGCCCGGAGACCCAGTACTTC. It is translated as CASSDSRGGPETQYF. The genes are TRBV6-4 and TRBJ2-5; weak D call: TRBD2 (7 bases). Trimming shortened V by 0 bases and J by 5 bases, and 13 bases separated the two germline ends. The CDR3 runs 15 residues. Germline CDR1 and CDR2: MRHNA and SNTAGT.

The chain combines TRBV5-4 with TRBJ1-1; TRBD1 matches 10 bases. The CDR3 is made up of 16 amino acids. J was trimmed by 2 bases and V by 3 bases; bases with no gene match: 7. CDR1 is SGHNT and CDR2 is YYREEE in the germline V gene (reference sequence). The CDR3 region has the DNA TGTGCCAGCAGCTCCTCCCGGACAGGGGGTAACACTGAAGCTTTCTTT. This encodes CASSSSRTGGNTEAFF.

This clone was counted a few times. V and J are TRBV27 and TRBJ2-7, with 7 nucleotides matching TRBD1. J lost 2 bases, V lost 5 bases, and 6 bases had no gene match. The CDR3 extends over 14 amino acids. In germline, CDR1 is MNHEY, CDR2 SMNVEV (reference sequence). This CDR3 is CASSGDRRTYEQYF. CDR3 DNA sequence: TGTGCCAGCAGTGGGGACAGACGAACCTACGAGCAGTACTTC.

This chain connects TRBV7-6 to TRBJ1-5; a weak D match, TRBD1 (6 bases). This CDR3 contains 12 residues. The V and J ends lost 3 bases and 7 bases respectively, with 7 bases between them. Germline lookup yields CDR1 SGHVS and CDR2 FNYEAQ. The CDR3 loop is CASSFRGQPQHF. CDR3 DNA: TGTGCCAGCAGCTTCAGGGGACAGCCCCAGCATTTT.

The genes are TRBV6-4 and TRBJ1-6, with D maybe TRBD1 (6 bases). The CDR3 consists of 14 residues. Germline-derived CDR1 and CDR2 are MRHNA and SNTAGT. V shed 3 bases and J shed 10 bases, with 13 bases lying between them. CDR3 in DNA: TGTGCCAGCAGTGAGGTGGGGAGGGGGTCACCCCTCCACTTT. Residues: CASSEVGRGSPLHF.

The rearrangement links TRBV15 to TRBJ2-7, with 9 bases matching TRBD1. The trim removed 6 bases at V and 3 bases at J, leaving 3 bases unmatched. Germline assignment: CDR1 LNHNV and CDR2 YYDKDF (reference sequence). The CDR3 length is 13 residues. The CDR3 sequence: CATRQTGGYEQYF. DNA of the CDR3: TGTGCCACCAGACAGACAGGGGGCTACGAGCAGTACTTC.

This rearrangement joins TRBV6-4 to TRBJ1-5; maybe TRBD1 (5 bases). The germline V gene encodes CDR1 MRHNA and CDR2 SNTAGT. The CDR3 totals 13 residues. The V end lost 6 bases, the J end lost 8 bases, and 14 bases lay between the germline ends. This CDR3 reads CASSRDGGEPQHF. The DNA of the CDR3 is TGTGCCAGCAGCCGGGACGGGGGTGAGCCCCAGCATTTT.

V usage is TRBV19 and J usage is TRBJ1-6; TRBD1 matches at 7 bases. V gave up 5 bases and J gave up 10 bases; unmatched junction bases: 8. Germline V lookup: CDR1 LNHDA, CDR2 SQIVND (reference sequence). This CDR3 has 14 amino acids. The DNA for the CDR3 is TGTGCCAGTAGTTCCGACAGGGTGGGGTCACCCCTCCACTTT. Translating it yields CASSSDRVGSPLHF.

The V call is TRBV5-8, the J call TRBJ1-2; 7 bases align to TRBD1. Germline trimming cut 5 bases from V and 5 bases from J; bases unmatched to any gene: 12. CDR1 is SGHTS, CDR2 YDEGEE, per germline. CDR3 length equals 15 residues. CDR3 coding DNA: TGTGCCAGCAGGGGACCGGGACAGAGCCCTTATGGCTACACCTTC. Its translation is CASRGPGQSPYGYTF.

This chain connects TRBV5-5 to TRBJ1-5; no firm D call. Germline-derived CDR1 and CDR2 are SGHKS and YYEKEE (reference sequence). Trimming cost V 0 bases and J 1 base, with 8 bases left between them. The CDR3 has 15 amino acids. The DNA of the CDR3 is TGTGCCAGCAGCTTGGGGAGCGTGAGCAATCAGCCCCAGCATTTT. This sequence encodes CASSLGSVSNQPQHF.